Only a few counts were recorded for the clone carrying this TCR beta chain. Its antigen remains unknown. A second PCR, run for roughly 7 to 11 cycles, used a sample-barcoded 5' primer plus a J-beta primer mix. TCRdb called the 5' RACE reads again in MiXCR, with one record for every CDR3 protein. Seen here are hundreds of thousands of distinct CDR3 sequences, approximately 30% observed once, and the top ten hold 15% to 18%. These data are taken from a study of blood T cells in healthy people across ages. CDR1 is SGHDT and CDR2 is YYEEEE in the germline V gene. V gave up 7 bases and J gave up 7 bases; unmatched junction bases: 7. CDR3 length equals 13 residues. General observations from the study: Long-lived donors had more naive CD4+ cells and higher diversity than aged donors.

The V call is TRBV5-6, the J call TRBJ1-1; the match to TRBD1 covers 10 bases. Sequencing was carried out using blood. This receptor was taken from a woman of 80 years or more in good health. This CDR3 reads CASGQGVNNEAFF. In nucleotides, the CDR3 is TGTGCCAGCGGACAGGGGGTGAATAATGAAGCTTTCTTT. The full variable domain, its missing parts supplied by reference TRBV5-6 and TRBJ1-1, is DAGVTQSPTHLIKTRGQQVTLRCSPKSGHDTVSWYQQALGQGPQFIFQYYEEEERQRGNFPDRFSGHQFPNYSSELNVNALLLGDSALYLCASGQGVNNEAFFGQGTRLTVV.